This TCR beta chain originates from a study of sequential checkpoint blockade in melanoma. The wider study: First-line arms were nivolumab then ipilimumab, or the reverse, randomized 1:1.

Data came from immunoSEQ multiplex PCR; TCRdb stores just in-frame clones and leaves some out. Among fewer than 40,000 clones listed, approximately 90% were seen once. Treatment described: randomized to nivolumab then ipilimumab (arm A) or the reverse (arm B). None of the patients previously received DNA-damaging chemotherapy. Sorted cells were live CD3+CD8+, lacking CD19 and CD56, from PBMCs. The material sequenced was CD8+ T cells sorted from blood (inferred from file names), taken from a patient given nivolumab and ipilimumab in sequence. This receptor was obtained from a human donor with melanoma.

This chain's CDR3 is CASITPTGRPTEAFF. The CDR3 bases are TGTGCCAGCATAACACCGACAGGGAGACCCACTGAAGCTTTCTTT. The V gene is TRBV2, the J gene TRBJ1-1, with 7 bases matching TRBD1. The CDR3 totals 15 residues. The germline V gene has CDR1 SNHLY and CDR2 FYNNEI. V trimming: 7 bases; J trimming: 4 bases; junction bases outside the gene matches: 12.